Listed below are T cell receptor beta chains from one sample, sequenced in a study of CD4 T cells in relation to SARS-CoV-2 and coronaviruses. Measured with immunoSEQ multiplex PCR; TCRdb has only the in-frame clones, and not every one. The sample yields 60,000 to 85,000 clones, approximately 93% seen once. Sequencing was carried out using naive CD4+ T cells from PBMCs. The receptors originated from a human donor in good health. Each CDR3 is given with its conserved first and last residue. Each record gives: J gene, clone size, D gene, V gene, CDR3 protein, CDR3 DNA. D genes are given only for firm matches. Clone size is given for some rows only: seen once, a few or many times, or a class if the clone is expanded.

j_call: TRBJ2-7
clone_size: NA
d_call: NA
v_call: TRBV5-4
cdr3_aa: CASSLAGRQAGYEQYF
cdr3_nt: TGTGCCAGCAGCTTGGCCGGGCGTCAGGCAGGCTACGAGCAGTACTTC

j_call: TRBJ2-7
clone_size: NA
d_call: NA
v_call: TRBV20-1
cdr3_aa: CSARVSYEQYF
cdr3_nt: TGCAGTGCTCGGGTAAGCTACGAGCAGTACTTC

j_call: TRBJ1-6
clone_size: NA
d_call: NA
v_call: TRBV5-1
cdr3_aa: CASSLAWGTRGDSPLHF
cdr3_nt: TGCGCCAGCAGCTTGGCGTGGGGGACCCGAGGCGATTCACCCCTCCACTTT

j_call: TRBJ2-3
clone_size: NA
d_call: TRBD2
v_call: TRBV2
cdr3_aa: CASRGLAAISTDTQYF
cdr3_nt: TGTGCCAGCAGGGGACTAGCGGCTATCAGCACAGATACGCAGTATTTT

j_call: TRBJ2-5
clone_size: NA
d_call: NA
v_call: TRBV7-2
cdr3_aa: CASSFQGGETQYF
cdr3_nt: TGTGCCAGCAGCTTCCAGGGGGGGGAGACCCAGTACTTC

j_call: TRBJ2-5
clone_size: NA
d_call: NA
v_call: TRBV18
cdr3_aa: CASSPPDGVTQYF
cdr3_nt: TGTGCCAGCTCACCGCCCGACGGTGTGACCCAGTACTTC

j_call: TRBJ2-2
clone_size: NA
d_call: NA
v_call: TRBV5-1
cdr3_aa: CASSLGDKTNTGELFF
cdr3_nt: TGCGCCAGCAGCTTGGGTGACAAAACCAACACCGGGGAGCTGTTTTTT

j_call: TRBJ1-6
clone_size: NA
d_call: TRBD1
v_call: TRBV5-1
cdr3_aa: CASSRDGTGASPLHF
cdr3_nt: TGCGCCAGCAGCCGGGATGGGACAGGGGCTTCACCCCTCCACTTT

j_call: TRBJ1-4
clone_size: NA
d_call: NA
v_call: TRBV2
cdr3_aa: CASSTTRSGEKLFF
cdr3_nt: TGTGCCAGCAGCACCACCAGATCGGGCGAAAAACTGTTTTTT

j_call: TRBJ1-1
clone_size: NA
d_call: NA
v_call: TRBV7-2
cdr3_aa: CASSFLGGTEAFF
cdr3_nt: TGTGCCAGCAGCTTTCTGGGAGGTACTGAAGCTTTCTTT

j_call: TRBJ1-6
clone_size: once
d_call: NA
v_call: TRBV5-1
cdr3_aa: CASSSLSGPSPLHF
cdr3_nt: TGCGCCAGCAGCTCCCTTTCCGGTCCCTCACCCCTCCACTTT

j_call: TRBJ2-7
clone_size: NA
d_call: NA
v_call: TRBV7-2
cdr3_aa: CASSLGRAHDEQYF
cdr3_nt: TGTGCCAGCAGCTTAGGGAGGGCCCACGACGAGCAGTACTTC

j_call: TRBJ2-5
clone_size: NA
d_call: NA
v_call: TRBV2
cdr3_aa: CASSQDSETQYF
cdr3_nt: TGTGCCAGCAGCCAGGACTCAGAGACCCAGTACTTC

j_call: TRBJ2-2
clone_size: NA
d_call: NA
v_call: TRBV4-1
cdr3_aa: CASSRPGSPFGELFF
cdr3_nt: TGCGCCAGCAGCCGCCCTGGTAGCCCTTTTGGGGAGCTGTTTTTT

j_call: TRBJ1-5
clone_size: NA
d_call: NA
v_call: TRBV2
cdr3_aa: CASSPLSNQPQHF
cdr3_nt: TGTGCCAGCAGCCCCCTTAGCAATCAGCCCCAGCATTTT

j_call: TRBJ2-4
clone_size: NA
d_call: NA
v_call: TRBV6-5
cdr3_aa: CASIRSGSDIQYF
cdr3_nt: TGTGCCAGCATCCGTTCAGGGTCGGACATTCAGTACTTC

j_call: TRBJ2-7
clone_size: NA
d_call: NA
v_call: TRBV6-5
cdr3_aa: CASRPSGTSYEQYF
cdr3_nt: TGTGCCAGCAGACCCTCGGGGACCTCCTACGAGCAGTACTTC

j_call: TRBJ1-2
clone_size: NA
d_call: NA
v_call: TRBV5-5
cdr3_aa: CASSLDGRTFYGYTF
cdr3_nt: TGTGCCAGCAGCTTAGACGGACGTACCTTCTATGGCTACACCTTC

j_call: TRBJ1-1
clone_size: NA
d_call: TRBD1
v_call: TRBV2
cdr3_aa: CASSLQGEGTEAFF
cdr3_nt: TGTGCCAGCAGTTTACAGGGGGAGGGCACTGAAGCTTTCTTT

j_call: TRBJ1-5
clone_size: NA
d_call: TRBD1
v_call: TRBV19
cdr3_aa: CASQLPGQGTSNQPQHF
cdr3_nt: TGTGCCAGTCAGTTACCGGGACAGGGAACTAGCAATCAGCCCCAGCATTTT

j_call: TRBJ2-7
clone_size: NA
d_call: TRBD2
v_call: TRBV7-2
cdr3_aa: CASSLGTSGEIYEQYF
cdr3_nt: TGTGCCAGCAGCTTAGGGACTAGCGGGGAGATCTACGAGCAGTACTTC

j_call: TRBJ2-7
clone_size: once
d_call: NA
v_call: TRBV7-9
cdr3_aa: CASSSGSSYEQYF
cdr3_nt: TGTGCCAGCAGCTCCGGGTCCTCCTACGAGCAGTACTTC

j_call: TRBJ2-7
clone_size: once
d_call: TRBD1
v_call: TRBV19
cdr3_aa: CASSIGSAGGYEQYF
cdr3_nt: TGTGCCAGTAGTATCGGGTCGGCAGGGGGCTACGAGCAGTACTTC

j_call: TRBJ2-1
clone_size: NA
d_call: NA
v_call: TRBV19
cdr3_aa: CASSNRQLDEQFF
cdr3_nt: TGTGCCAGTAGTAACCGGCAACTCGATGAGCAGTTCTTC

j_call: TRBJ1-5
clone_size: once
d_call: TRBD1
v_call: TRBV27
cdr3_aa: CASSELSDRANQPQHF
cdr3_nt: TGTGCCAGCAGTGAGCTCTCCGACAGGGCAAATCAGCCCCAGCATTTT

j_call: TRBJ2-1
clone_size: NA
d_call: NA
v_call: TRBV5-4
cdr3_aa: CASKIRQGGNEQFF
cdr3_nt: TGTGCCAGCAAGATACGACAGGGAGGCAATGAGCAGTTCTTC

j_call: TRBJ1-2
clone_size: NA
d_call: TRBD1
v_call: TRBV29-1
cdr3_aa: CSVVGRQGANYGYTF
cdr3_nt: TGCAGCGTTGTGGGTAGACAGGGGGCCAACTATGGCTACACCTTC

j_call: TRBJ2-1
clone_size: NA
d_call: TRBD2
v_call: TRBV7-3
cdr3_aa: CASSLRPSSGDEQFF
cdr3_nt: TGTGCCAGCAGCTTAAGACCGTCTAGCGGGGATGAGCAGTTCTTC

j_call: TRBJ2-3
clone_size: NA
d_call: NA
v_call: TRBV3-1/TRBV3-2
cdr3_aa: CASSQGVTDTQYF
cdr3_nt: TGTGCCAGCAGCCAAGGGGTTACAGATACGCAGTATTTT

j_call: TRBJ1-6
clone_size: once
d_call: NA
v_call: TRBV5-1
cdr3_aa: CASSLGQGPHSPLHF
cdr3_nt: TGCGCCAGCAGCTTGGGTCAGGGCCCTCATTCACCCCTCCACTTT

j_call: TRBJ2-7
clone_size: NA
d_call: NA
v_call: TRBV4-3
cdr3_aa: CASSQERQVPYEQYF
cdr3_nt: TGCGCCAGCAGCCAAGAAAGACAGGTCCCCTACGAGCAGTACTTC

j_call: TRBJ2-1
clone_size: NA
d_call: TRBD1
v_call: TRBV4-1
cdr3_aa: CASSQDHPGTGVNEQFF
cdr3_nt: TGCGCCAGCAGCCAAGATCATCCCGGGACAGGGGTCAATGAGCAGTTCTTC

j_call: TRBJ1-5
clone_size: few
d_call: NA
v_call: TRBV4-1
cdr3_aa: CASSQDDSNQPQHF
cdr3_nt: TGCGCCAGCAGCCAAGATGACAGTAATCAGCCCCAGCATTTT

j_call: TRBJ2-5
clone_size: NA
d_call: NA
v_call: TRBV27
cdr3_aa: CASSLGTSGETQYF
cdr3_nt: TGTGCCAGCAGTTTGGGGACCTCAGGAGAGACCCAGTACTTC

j_call: TRBJ1-3
clone_size: NA
d_call: TRBD1
v_call: TRBV2
cdr3_aa: CASSLQGVGGNTIYF
cdr3_nt: TGTGCCAGCAGCCTACAGGGGGTGGGCGGAAACACCATATATTTT

j_call: TRBJ2-7
clone_size: NA
d_call: NA
v_call: TRBV6-5
cdr3_aa: CASSRHSTAYEQYF
cdr3_nt: TGTGCCAGCAGTCGACACTCGACAGCCTACGAGCAGTACTTC

j_call: TRBJ1-2
clone_size: NA
d_call: NA
v_call: TRBV5-1
cdr3_aa: CASSLAEGLDYGYTF
cdr3_nt: TGCGCCAGCAGCTTGGCAGAAGGGTTGGACTATGGCTACACCTTC

j_call: TRBJ2-4
clone_size: NA
d_call: TRBD2
v_call: TRBV6-5
cdr3_aa: CASSTSAKNIQYF
cdr3_nt: TGTGCCTCCTCGACTAGCGCGAAAAACATTCAGTACTTC

j_call: TRBJ2-6
clone_size: NA
d_call: TRBD1
v_call: TRBV7-3
cdr3_aa: CASSHTGTGRSGANVLTF
cdr3_nt: TGTGCCAGCAGCCATACCGGGACAGGAAGATCTGGGGCCAACGTCCTGACTTTC

j_call: TRBJ2-7
clone_size: once
d_call: NA
v_call: TRBV6-2/TRBV6-3
cdr3_aa: CASSSRQAFSYEQYF
cdr3_nt: TGTGCCAGCAGTTCTCGACAGGCGTTCTCCTACGAGCAGTACTTC